The rows below give T cell receptor beta chains drawn from one sample of a study of blood T cell repertoires in COVID-19. Sequencing was performed with immunoSEQ multiplex PCR; in TCRdb, only in-frame clones are kept and a portion is missing. The sample shows just under 300,000 clones, approximately 86% of them seen only once. The specimen sequenced was peripheral blood. These receptors were obtained from a man aged 65-85 years with acute or convalescent COVID-19. CDR3s include the opening cysteine and the closing phenylalanine or tryptophan. The D gene is left open where the match is weak. Rows give clone size only sometimes, using once, few, many, or a class for an expanded clone.

NA	TRBV9	TRBJ2-3	TRBD2	CASSPRLAGSTDTQYF	TGTGCCAGCAGCCCCCGCCTAGCGGGAAGCACAGATACGCAGTATTTT
NA	TRBV6-5	TRBJ2-2	NA	CASQKESTGELFF	TGTGCCAGTCAGAAAGAAAGCACCGGGGAGCTGTTTTTT
NA	TRBV24-1	TRBJ1-5	TRBD1	CATSEHRDRVFQPQHF	TGTGCCACCAGTGAGCACCGGGACAGGGTCTTTCAGCCCCAGCATTTT
few	TRBV19	TRBJ2-5	NA	CASSASGETQYF	TGTGCCAGCTCTGCCTCCGGGGAGACCCAGTACTTC
NA	TRBV7-3	TRBJ2-1	NA	CASSLGPRYEQFF	TGTGCCAGCAGCTTAGGGCCAAGATATGAGCAGTTCTTC
NA	TRBV6-4	TRBJ1-1	NA	CASSHDTDTEAFF	TGTGCCAGCAGCCACGACACCGACACTGAAGCTTTCTTT
NA	TRBV14	TRBJ1-6	NA	CASSQGRTRSNSPLHF	TGTGCCAGCAGCCAGGGGAGAACTCGAAGCAATTCACCCCTCCACTTT
NA	TRBV5-1	TRBJ1-5	NA	CASSLEPGGGNQPQHF	TGCGCCAGCAGCTTGGAACCCGGGGGGGGCAATCAGCCCCAGCATTTT
NA	TRBV5-6	TRBJ2-7	TRBD1	CASSLVSTGGAEQYF	TGTGCCAGCAGCTTGGTTTCGACAGGGGGCGCCGAGCAGTACTTC
NA	TRBV19	TRBJ2-1	NA	CASSTPSGSPYNEQFF	TGTGCCAGTAGTACCCCCTCAGGGTCCCCCTACAATGAGCAGTTCTTC
NA	TRBV28	TRBJ1-2	TRBD1	CASSFTGTGGFGYTF	TGTGCCAGCAGTTTCACCGGGACAGGGGGCTTTGGCTACACCTTC
NA	TRBV29-1	TRBJ1-6	NA	CSVAPGIGSPLHF	TGCAGCGTTGCCCCAGGGATAGGATCACCCCTCCACTTT
NA	TRBV19	TRBJ1-2	NA	CASSPRTDYGYTF	TGTGCCAGTAGTCCCCGGACAGACTATGGCTACACCTTC
NA	TRBV6-5	TRBJ2-7	NA	CASKDTISYEQYF	TGTGCCAGCAAAGACACGATCTCCTACGAGCAGTACTTC
NA	TRBV5-1	TRBJ2-2	TRBD2	CASTHLTSDNTGELFF	TGCGCCAGCACCCACTTGACTAGCGACAACACCGGGGAGCTGTTTTTT
NA	TRBV5-1	TRBJ2-7	TRBD2	CARSLGGAYEQYF	TGCGCCCGCAGCTTGGGGGGGGCCTACGAGCAGTACTTC
once	TRBV27	TRBJ1-6	NA	CASSLAGRFNSPLHF	TGTGCCAGCAGTTTAGCAGGGCGCTTCAATTCACCCCTCCACTTT
NA	TRBV18	TRBJ1-5	NA	CASSPTEGRDQPQHF	TGTGCCAGCTCACCCACTGAAGGGAGGGATCAGCCCCAGCATTTT
once	TRBV7-2	TRBJ2-7	NA	CASSLPSSYEQYF	TGTGCCAGCAGCTTACCGAGCTCCTACGAGCAGTACTTC
NA	TRBV4-3	TRBJ2-1	TRBD2	CASSQEWQRGRGQFF	TGCGCCAGCAGCCAAGAATGGCAGCGGGGTCGGGGGCAGTTCTTC
NA	TRBV5-6	TRBJ1-1	NA	CASSLEAGLLNTEAFF	TGTGCCAGCAGCTTGGAGGCGGGACTGCTGAACACTGAAGCTTTCTTT
few	TRBV24-1	TRBJ2-2	TRBD1	CATSDRRGTGELFF	TGTGCCACCAGTGACCGCAGGGGGACCGGGGAGCTGTTTTTT
NA	TRBV7-2	TRBJ1-2	TRBD1	CASSLPTSTGPAPYTF	TGTGCCAGCAGCTTACCTACATCGACAGGGCCCGCTCCCTACACCTTC
NA	TRBV28	TRBJ1-5	NA	CASSLGGAGQPQHF	TGTGCCAGCAGTCTGGGGGGGGCAGGTCAGCCCCAGCATTTT
NA	TRBV12-3/TRBV12-4	TRBJ1-2	NA	CASSLQSSGGYTF	TGTGCCAGCAGTTTGCAATCTTCGGGTGGCTACACCTTC
NA	TRBV29-1	TRBJ1-1	TRBD1	CSVRRASFRTGPGTEAFF	TGCAGCGTTCGTCGAGCGAGTTTCCGGACAGGGCCAGGGACTGAAGCTTTCTTT
few	TRBV28	TRBJ1-5	NA	CASKRGDQPQHF	TGTGCCAGCAAGCGGGGGGATCAGCCCCAGCATTTT
NA	TRBV3-1/TRBV3-2	TRBJ2-3	TRBD2	CASSQAPGLAGGLDTQYF	TGTGCCAGCAGCCAAGCTCCGGGACTAGCGGGGGGTCTAGATACGCAGTATTTT
NA	TRBV29-1	TRBJ2-2	NA	CSALTGTYLTGELFF	TGCAGCGCTCTAACAGGGACGTATCTAACCGGGGAGCTGTTTTTT
NA	TRBV30	TRBJ2-3	TRBD2	CAWSLRGVTDTQYF	TGTGCCTGGAGTCTGCGGGGGGTCACAGATACGCAGTATTTT
few	TRBV4-3	TRBJ2-7	TRBD2	CASSQGRSGTSGYEQYF	TGCGCCAGCAGCCAAGGGAGGTCCGGGACTAGCGGCTACGAGCAGTACTTC
NA	TRBV5-1	TRBJ2-5	NA	CASSLSGTQYF	TGCGCCAGCAGCTTATCAGGGACCCAGTACTTC
NA	TRBV5-1	TRBJ1-1	NA	CASSLAGGDMNTEAFF	TGCGCCAGCAGCTTGGCCGGGGGGGACATGAACACTGAAGCTTTCTTT
NA	TRBV21-1	TRBJ1-5	NA	CASPDQPQHF	TGTGCCAGCCCCGATCAGCCCCAGCATTTT
NA	TRBV20-1	TRBJ1-5	NA	CSASWSGGLGNQPQHF	TGCAGTGCTAGTTGGTCTGGGGGCTTGGGCAATCAGCCCCAGCATTTT
NA	TRBV18	TRBJ2-2	TRBD1	CASSPPRQGLGELFF	TGTGCCAGCTCCCCCCCCCGACAGGGGTTGGGGGAGCTGTTTTTT
NA	TRBV5-1	TRBJ2-2	TRBD1	CASTEQGSNTGELFF	TGCGCCAGCACAGAACAGGGGTCGAACACCGGGGAGCTGTTTTTT
few	TRBV30	TRBJ1-6	NA	CAWSALGGGNSPLHF	TGTGCCTGGAGTGCCCTCGGGGGGGGGAATTCACCCCTCCACTTT
NA	TRBV7-2	TRBJ2-3	TRBD2	CASSPRTSGALTDTQYF	TGTGCCAGCAGCCCTCGGACTAGCGGGGCCCTCACAGATACGCAGTATTTT
NA	TRBV19	TRBJ2-3	NA	CASSTQPTTTDTQYF	TGTGCCAGTAGTACACAACCAACTACCACAGATACGCAGTATTTT